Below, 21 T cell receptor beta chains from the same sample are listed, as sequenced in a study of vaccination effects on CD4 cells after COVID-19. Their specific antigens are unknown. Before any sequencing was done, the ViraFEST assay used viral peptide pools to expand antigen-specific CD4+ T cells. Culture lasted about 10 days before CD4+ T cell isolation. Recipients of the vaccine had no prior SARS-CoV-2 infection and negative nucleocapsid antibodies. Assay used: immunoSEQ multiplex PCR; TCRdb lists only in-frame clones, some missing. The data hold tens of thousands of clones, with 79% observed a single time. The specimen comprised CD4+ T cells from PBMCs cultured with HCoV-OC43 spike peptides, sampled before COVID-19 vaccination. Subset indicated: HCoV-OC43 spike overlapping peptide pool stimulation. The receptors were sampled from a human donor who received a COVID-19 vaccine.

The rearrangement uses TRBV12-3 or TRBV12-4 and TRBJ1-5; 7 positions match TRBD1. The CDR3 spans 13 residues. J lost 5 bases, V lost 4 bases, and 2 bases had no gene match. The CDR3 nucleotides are TGTGCCAGCAGTTCAGGGGGGCATCAGCCCCAGCATTTT. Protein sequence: CASSSGGHQPQHF.

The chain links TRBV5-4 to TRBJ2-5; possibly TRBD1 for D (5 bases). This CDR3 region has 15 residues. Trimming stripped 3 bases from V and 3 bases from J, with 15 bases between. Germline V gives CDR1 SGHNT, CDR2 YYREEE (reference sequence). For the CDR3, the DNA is TGTGCCAGCAGCTCACGGACAAATCGAGAAGAGACCCAGTACTTC. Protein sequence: CASSSRTNREETQYF. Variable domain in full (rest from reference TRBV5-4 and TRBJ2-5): ETGVTQSPTHLIKTRGQQVTLRCSSQSGHNTVSWYQQALGQGPQFIFQYYREEENGRGNFPPRFSGLQFPNYSSELNVNALELDDSALYLCASSSRTNREETQYFGPGTRLLVL.

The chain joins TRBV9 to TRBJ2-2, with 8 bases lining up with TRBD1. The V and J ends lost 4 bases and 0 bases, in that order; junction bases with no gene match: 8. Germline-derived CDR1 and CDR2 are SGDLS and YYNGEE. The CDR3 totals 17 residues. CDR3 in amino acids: CASSPRQGLTNTGELFF. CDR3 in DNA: TGTGCCAGCAGCCCTCGACAGGGGCTAACGAACACCGGGGAGCTGTTTTTT.

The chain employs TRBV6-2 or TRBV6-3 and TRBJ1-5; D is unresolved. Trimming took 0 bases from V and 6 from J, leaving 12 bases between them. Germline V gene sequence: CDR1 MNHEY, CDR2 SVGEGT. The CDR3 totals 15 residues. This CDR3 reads CASSYSMSRSQPQHF. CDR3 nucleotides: TGTGCCAGCAGTTACTCGATGTCAAGATCTCAGCCCCAGCATTTT.

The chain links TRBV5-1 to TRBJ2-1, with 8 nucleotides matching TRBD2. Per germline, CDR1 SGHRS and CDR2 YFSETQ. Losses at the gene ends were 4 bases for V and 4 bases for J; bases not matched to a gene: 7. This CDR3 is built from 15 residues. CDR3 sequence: CASSIERGRYNEQFF. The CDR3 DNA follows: TGCGCCAGCAGCATCGAGCGGGGGCGATACAATGAGCAGTTCTTC.

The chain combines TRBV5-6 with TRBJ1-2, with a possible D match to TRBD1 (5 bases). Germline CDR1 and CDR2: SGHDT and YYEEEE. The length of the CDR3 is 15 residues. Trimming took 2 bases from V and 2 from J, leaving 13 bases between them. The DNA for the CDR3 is TGTGCCAGCAGCTTAGTGGCAGACAGAAACTATGGCTACACCTTC. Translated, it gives CASSLVADRNYGYTF.

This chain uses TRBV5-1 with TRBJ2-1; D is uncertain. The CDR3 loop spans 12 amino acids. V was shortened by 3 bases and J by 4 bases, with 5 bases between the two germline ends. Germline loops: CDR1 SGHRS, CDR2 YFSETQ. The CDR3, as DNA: TGCGCCAGCAGCTCAAATTACAATGAGCAGTTCTTC. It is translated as CASSSNYNEQFF.

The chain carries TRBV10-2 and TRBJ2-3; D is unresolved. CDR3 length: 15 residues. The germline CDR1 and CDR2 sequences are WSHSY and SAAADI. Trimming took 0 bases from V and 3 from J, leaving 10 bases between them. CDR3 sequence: CASSESKANTDTQYF. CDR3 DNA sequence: TGCGCCAGCAGTGAGTCGAAGGCAAATACAGATACGCAGTATTTT.

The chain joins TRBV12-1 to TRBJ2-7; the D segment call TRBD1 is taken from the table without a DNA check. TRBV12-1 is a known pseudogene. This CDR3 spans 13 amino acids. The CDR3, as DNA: TGTGCCAGCAGTTCTCGACAGATATACGAGCAGTACGTC. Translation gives CASSSRQIYEQYV.

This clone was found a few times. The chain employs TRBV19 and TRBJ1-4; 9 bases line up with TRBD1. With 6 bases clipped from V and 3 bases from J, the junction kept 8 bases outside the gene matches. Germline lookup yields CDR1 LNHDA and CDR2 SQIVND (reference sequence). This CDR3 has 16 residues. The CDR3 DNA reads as TGTGCCAGTAGGATATCGACAGGGGGAGCTAATGAAAAACTGTTTTTT. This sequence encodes CASRISTGGANEKLFF.

The DNA for the CDR3 is TGTGCCAGCAGCCCGGGACAGGGGGAATTCGGGGAGCTGTTTTTT. Translation gives CASSPGQGEFGELFF. The chain combines TRBV3-1 (or the pseudogene TRBV3-2) with TRBJ2-2; 11 positions match TRBD1. The germline CDR1 and CDR2 sequences are LGHDT and YNNKEL (reference sequence). The CDR3 loop spans 15 amino acids. V was pared by 4 bases and J by 7 bases, with 5 bases of the junction left unmatched.

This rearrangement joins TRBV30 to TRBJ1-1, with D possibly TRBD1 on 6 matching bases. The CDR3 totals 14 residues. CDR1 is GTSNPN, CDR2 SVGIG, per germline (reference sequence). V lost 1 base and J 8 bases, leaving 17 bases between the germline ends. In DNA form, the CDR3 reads TGTGCCTGGAGTGGGGGAGGGGGGCAATCCGAAGCTTTCTTT. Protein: CAWSGGGGQSEAFF.

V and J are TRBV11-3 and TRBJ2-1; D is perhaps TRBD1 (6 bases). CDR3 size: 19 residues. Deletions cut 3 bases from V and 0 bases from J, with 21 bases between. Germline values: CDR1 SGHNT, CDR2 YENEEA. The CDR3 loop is CASSFSDPLQGSSYNEQFF. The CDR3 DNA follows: TGTGCCAGCAGCTTCTCAGACCCTCTACAGGGAAGCTCCTACAATGAGCAGTTCTTC. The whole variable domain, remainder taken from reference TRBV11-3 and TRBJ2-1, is EAGVVQSPRYKIIEKKQPVAFWCNPISGHNTLYWYLQNLGQGPELLIRYENEEAVDDSQLPKDRFSAERLKGVDSTLKIQPAELGDSAVYLCASSFSDPLQGSSYNEQFFGPGTRLTVL.

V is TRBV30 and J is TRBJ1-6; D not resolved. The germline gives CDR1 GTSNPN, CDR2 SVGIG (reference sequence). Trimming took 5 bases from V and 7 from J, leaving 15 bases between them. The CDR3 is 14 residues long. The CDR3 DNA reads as TGTGCCTGGGCTCCAGGTGCAGAAAATTCACCCCTCCACTTT. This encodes CAWAPGAENSPLHF.

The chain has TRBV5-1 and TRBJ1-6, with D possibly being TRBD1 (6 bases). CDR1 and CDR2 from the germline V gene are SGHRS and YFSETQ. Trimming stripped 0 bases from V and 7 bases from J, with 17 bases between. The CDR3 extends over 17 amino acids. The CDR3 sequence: CASSLGARAGENSPLHF. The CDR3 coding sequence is TGCGCCAGCAGCTTGGGGGCGAGAGCAGGGGAAAATTCACCCCTCCACTTT. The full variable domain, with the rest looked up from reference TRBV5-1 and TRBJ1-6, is KAGVTQTPRYLIKTRGQQVTLSCSPISGHRSVSWYQQTPGQGLQFLFEYFSETQRNKGNFPGRFSGRQFSNSRSEMNVSTLELGDSALYLCASSLGARAGENSPLHFGNGTRLTVT.

The DNA for the CDR3 is TGTGCCAGCAGTTTCCTTAGCGGGGGGGCGGACGGGAAAGGTGAGCAGTTCTTC. Translating gives CASSFLSGGADGKGEQFF. This rearrangement joins TRBV28 to TRBJ2-1; 11 nucleotides align to TRBD2. V was clipped by 3 bases and J by 9 bases; unmatched bases: 16. Germline assignment: CDR1 MDHEN and CDR2 SYDVKM. The CDR3 has 18 amino acids.

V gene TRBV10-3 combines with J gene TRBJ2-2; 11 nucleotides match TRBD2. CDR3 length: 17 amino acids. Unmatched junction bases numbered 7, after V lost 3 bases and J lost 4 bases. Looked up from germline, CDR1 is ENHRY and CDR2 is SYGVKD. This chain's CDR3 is CAISDPTSGGPTGELFF. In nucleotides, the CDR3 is TGTGCCATCAGTGATCCCACTAGCGGGGGACCCACCGGGGAGCTGTTTTTT.

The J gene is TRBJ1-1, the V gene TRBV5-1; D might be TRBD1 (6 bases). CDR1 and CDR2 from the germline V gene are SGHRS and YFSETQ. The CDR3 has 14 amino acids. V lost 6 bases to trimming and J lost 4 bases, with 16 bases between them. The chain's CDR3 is CASTGTGLSTEAFF. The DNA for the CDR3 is TGCGCCAGCACCGGCACAGGGTTGAGCACTGAAGCTTTCTTT.

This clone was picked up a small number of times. The CDR3 coding sequence is TGTGCCAGCAGTGAGTCGTACGGAACTACGGGAGGAAACACCATATATTTT. Protein sequence: CASSESYGTTGGNTIYF. The chain carries TRBV6-1 and TRBJ1-3, with D unresolved. Trimming stripped 3 bases from V and 4 bases from J, with 19 bases between. In germline, CDR1 is MNHNS, CDR2 SASEGT. CDR3 length equals 17 residues.

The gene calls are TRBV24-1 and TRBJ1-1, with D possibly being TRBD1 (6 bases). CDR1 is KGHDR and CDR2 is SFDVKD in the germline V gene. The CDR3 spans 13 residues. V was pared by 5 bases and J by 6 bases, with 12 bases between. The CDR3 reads CATSGGGFAEAFF. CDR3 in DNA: TGTGCCACCAGTGGAGGGGGATTCGCTGAAGCTTTCTTT.

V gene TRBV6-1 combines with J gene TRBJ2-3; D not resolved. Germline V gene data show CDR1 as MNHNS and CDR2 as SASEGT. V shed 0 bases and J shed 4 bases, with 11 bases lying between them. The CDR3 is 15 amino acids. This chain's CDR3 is CASSEALARSDTQYF. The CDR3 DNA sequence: TGTGCCAGCAGTGAAGCCCTGGCTCGTTCAGATACGCAGTATTTT.